Below are 21 T cell receptor beta chains sequenced from a single sample in a study of blood T cell repertoires in COVID-19. TCRdb keeps only in-frame clones here, not all; method: immunoSEQ multiplex PCR. The sample lists roughly 130,000 clones, 70% to 80% seen once, with approximately 15% in the top ten. The sample taken for sequencing was peripheral blood. The receptors come from a man aged 50-60 years with acute or convalescent COVID-19.

The V gene is TRBV10-3, the J gene TRBJ1-5; D might be TRBD1 (6 bases). Germline CDR1 ENHRY, CDR2 SYGVKD. The V gene lost 5 bases and the J gene lost 8 bases, with 13 bases spanning the gap. This CDR3 is 13 amino acids long. The DNA of the CDR3 is TGTGCCATCAGTACAGGGTTTTCAGAGCCCCAGCATTTT. Protein sequence: CAISTGFSEPQHF.

CDR3 region: CASSPSGGAPDTQYF. DNA for the CDR3: TGTGCCAGCAGCCCTTCGGGGGGGGCGCCAGATACGCAGTATTTT. This chain joins TRBV9 and TRBJ2-3, with 8 bases fitting TRBD2. Germline CDR1 is SGDLS and CDR2 is YYNGEE. The CDR3 totals 15 residues. V shed 4 bases, J shed 4 bases, and the junction held 8 bases outside the gene matches.

This rearrangement joins TRBV29-1 to TRBJ2-5; TRBD1 agrees at 11 bases. With V trimmed by 3 bases and J by 2 bases, 2 bases remained unmatched. Looked up from germline, CDR1 is SQVTM and CDR2 is ANQGSEA. CDR3 size: 14 residues. The CDR3 region is CSVDGTGGQETQYF. As DNA, the CDR3 is TGCAGCGTTGATGGGACAGGGGGACAAGAGACCCAGTACTTC.

V usage is TRBV28 and J usage is TRBJ1-6, with 7 bases fitting TRBD1. The J segment lost 0 bases and the V segment lost 5 bases, leaving 4 bases of the junction unmatched. The CDR3 is 16 amino acids. CDR1 is MDHEN and CDR2 is SYDVKM in the germline V gene. The CDR3 reads CASSPRGVSYNSPLHF. CDR3 nucleotides: TGTGCCAGCAGTCCCAGGGGGGTCTCCTATAATTCACCCCTCCACTTT.

This clone appeared once. The CDR3 nucleotides read TGTGCCAGCACCCAGACAGGGATCAATCAGCCCCAGCATTTT. This sequence encodes CASTQTGINQPQHF. This chain joins TRBV2 and TRBJ1-5, with TRBD1 matching 7 bases. The CDR3 is 14 residues long. V gave up 7 bases and J gave up 3 bases; unmatched junction bases: 6. CDR1 is SNHLY and CDR2 is FYNNEI in the germline V gene.

The rearrangement uses TRBV7-8 and TRBJ2-2, with 11 positions matching TRBD2. The CDR3 totals 17 residues. Per germline, CDR1 SGHVS and CDR2 FQNEAQ. V was pared by 3 bases and J by 5 bases, with 8 bases of the junction left unmatched. The CDR3 DNA follows: TGTGCCAGCAGCTTCCCTAGCGGGGGGAGATGGACCGGGGAGCTGTTTTTT. Protein product: CASSFPSGGRWTGELFF.

The genes are TRBV19 and TRBJ1-5; 7 bases fit TRBD1. The CDR3 is 15 residues long. J was trimmed by 3 bases and V by 5 bases; bases with no gene match: 7. The germline CDR1 and CDR2 sequences are LNHDA and SQIVND (reference sequence). CDR3 in DNA: TGTGCCAGTAGTGGGGGACAGCTAGTCAATCAGCCCCAGCATTTT. This encodes CASSGGQLVNQPQHF.

This chain uses TRBV30 with TRBJ1-1; a weak D match, TRBD1 (6 bases). CDR1 is GTSNPN, CDR2 SVGIG, per germline (reference sequence). The CDR3 covers 13 residues. V was trimmed by 1 base and J by 3 bases, leaving 9 bases between them. The CDR3 DNA sequence: TGTGCCTGGAGTGGGGCAGGGGACACTGAAGCTTTCTTT. The encoded protein is CAWSGAGDTEAFF.

The chain has TRBV21-1 and TRBJ2-1; TRBD2 is the table's D call, not checked against the DNA. TRBV21-1 constitutes a pseudogene. The CDR3 sequence is 18 residues long. CDR3 sequence reads: CASSKCSRRGVRYNEQFF. The CDR3 DNA sequence: TGTGCCAGCAGCAAATGTTCGCGGCGGGGGGTTCGGTACAATGAGCAGTTCTTC.

V gene TRBV5-8 combines with J gene TRBJ1-1, with TRBD1 identical over 8 bases. From germline, CDR1 is SGHTS and CDR2 YDEGEE. Trimming removed 0 bases from V and 12 bases from J; junction bases left unmatched: 7. CDR3 length equals 13 residues. CDR3 sequence reads: CASSLETGARPFF. The CDR3 region has the DNA TGTGCCAGCAGCTTGGAGACAGGGGCGAGGCCTTTCTTT.

The rearrangement uses TRBV5-1 and TRBJ1-1; weak D call: TRBD1 (5 bases). The CDR3 contains 17 residues. Between the trimmed V and J ends, which lost 3 bases and 1 base, there was a span of 19 bases. Germline CDR1 reads SGHRS; CDR2 reads YFSETQ. The CDR3 sequence is CASSWGRLLGENTEAFF. The CDR3 DNA reads as TGCGCCAGCAGCTGGGGGAGGCTGTTAGGGGAGAACACTGAAGCTTTCTTT.

The chain links TRBV3-1 (or the pseudogene TRBV3-2) to TRBJ2-1; 7 nucleotides align to TRBD2. Unmatched junction bases numbered 7, after V lost 1 base and J lost 4 bases. Looked up from germline, CDR1 is LGHDT and CDR2 is YNNKEL (reference sequence). The CDR3 runs to 16 residues. CDR3 in DNA: TGTGCCAGCAGCCAAGCTTTCGGGGGGTCTTACAATGAGCAGTTCTTC. As protein: CASSQAFGGSYNEQFF.

This clone occurred once. V is TRBV6-5 and J is TRBJ1-5, with D possibly being TRBD1 (6 bases). Germline V lookup: CDR1 MNHEY, CDR2 SVGAGI. V was trimmed by 4 bases and J by 0 bases, leaving 7 bases between them. There are 14 residues in the CDR3. In DNA, the CDR3 is TGTGCCAGCAGTTCGACAGGTAGCAATCAGCCCCAGCATTTT. As protein: CASSSTGSNQPQHF.

CDR3 region: CSVEDAWATGEQFF. The CDR3 DNA is TGCAGCGTTGAAGATGCTTGGGCTACTGGTGAGCAGTTCTTC. This rearrangement joins TRBV29-1 to TRBJ2-1, with unresolved D. Trimming removed 0 bases at V and 9 bases at J, with 15 bases between. The CDR3 is made up of 14 amino acids. Per the germline V gene, CDR1 is SQVTM and CDR2 is ANQGSEA.

The V gene is TRBV2, the J gene TRBJ1-2; the D gene is possibly TRBD1 (6 bases). This CDR3 contains 15 residues. Germline CDR1 is SNHLY and CDR2 is FYNNEI. V gave up 6 bases and J gave up 4 bases, with 18 bases separating them. The CDR3 here is CASSAEQGSRYGYTF. The CDR3 DNA reads as TGTGCCAGCAGCGCAGAACAGGGAAGCCGCTATGGCTACACCTTC.

This clone was seen a few times. The genes are TRBV6-5 and TRBJ2-1; 12 nucleotides agree with TRBD2. The V gene end was trimmed by 6 bases and the J gene end by 8 bases; junction bases not matched to a gene: 8. The CDR3 contains 15 residues. Germline CDR1 reads MNHEY; CDR2 reads SVGAGI. The DNA for the CDR3 is TGTGCCAGCAGAAACCCCGGACTAGCGGGATATGAGCAGTTCTTC. The encoded protein is CASRNPGLAGYEQFF.

This chain links TRBV5-1 with TRBJ2-5, with TRBD2 matching over 7 bases. Germline V gives CDR1 SGHRS, CDR2 YFSETQ. The ends lost 7 bases at V and 0 bases at J; junction bases unmatched: 12. The CDR3 extends over 16 amino acids. CDR3 loop: CASGAGGRTYQETQYF. For the CDR3, the DNA is TGCGCCAGCGGCGCCGGGGGGAGGACGTACCAAGAGACCCAGTACTTC.

V usage is TRBV2 and J usage is TRBJ2-7, with a tentative D call TRBD2 (5 bases). The length of the CDR3 is 13 residues. Germline loops: CDR1 SNHLY, CDR2 FYNNEI. The V end lost 7 bases, the J end lost 1 base, and 11 bases lay between the germline ends. The CDR3 region has the DNA TGTGCCAGCAATAGAGGGAGTTCCTACGAGCAGTACTTC. Amino acid sequence: CASNRGSSYEQYF.

The rearrangement uses TRBV6-1 and TRBJ2-3, with D possibly TRBD1 on 6 matching bases. The ends were cut back, 2 bases at V and 2 bases at J, with 11 bases in the middle. The CDR3 contains 15 residues. CDR1 and CDR2 from the germline V gene are MNHNS and SASEGT. The CDR3 here is CASSEPWTDTDTQYF. Here the CDR3 DNA reads TGTGCCAGCAGTGAACCCTGGACAGACACAGATACGCAGTATTTT.

The genes are TRBV5-1 and TRBJ1-1, with 10 bases lining up with TRBD1. The CDR3 has 15 amino acids. The V and J ends lost 0 bases and 5 bases, in that order; junction bases with no gene match: 4. Germline CDR1 reads SGHRS; CDR2 reads YFSETQ. CDR3: CASSLGDRGRTEAFF. In DNA, the CDR3 is TGCGCCAGCAGCTTGGGAGACAGGGGGCGAACTGAAGCTTTCTTT.

The rearrangement uses TRBV18 and TRBJ2-7, with 8 bases matching TRBD2. There are 13 residues in the CDR3. Trimming removed 6 bases from V and 4 bases from J; junction bases left unmatched: 5. Germline CDR1 reads KGHSH; CDR2 reads LQKENI. The CDR3 coding sequence is TGTGCCAGCTCCCGGGAGGGATGGTACGAGCAGTACTTC. This sequence encodes CASSREGWYEQYF.